These 16 T cell receptor beta chains share one sample of origin, sequenced in a study of T cells in Graves' hyperthyroidism and ophthalmopathy. TCR beta CDR3 regions were amplified from RNA transcripts. Initially, a first-round RT-PCR of the TCR CDR3 employed the HTBI primer set. TCRdb fed the multiplex PCR reads into MiXCR, producing one record per CDR3 protein. Of 600,000 or so distinct CDR3 sequences listed, approximately 15% were seen once; the top ten hold 7.1%. The sample comprised blood. The receptors were sampled from a woman under 30 with Graves' ophthalmopathy.

Ten or more counts support this clonotype. The chain joins TRBV6-1 to TRBJ2-7, with 9 bases lining up with TRBD1. Germline CDR1 and CDR2: MNHNS and SASEGT. The CDR3 totals 15 residues. V lost 6 bases, J lost 1 base, and 7 bases stayed unmatched. The CDR3 bases are TGTGCCAGCAGCCATCCGGACAGGGGATCCTACGAGCAGTACTTC. This sequence encodes CASSHPDRGSYEQYF.

The gene calls are TRBV28 and TRBJ2-6; 7 nucleotides align to TRBD1. Per the germline V gene, CDR1 is MDHEN and CDR2 is SYDVKM. The length of the CDR3 is 18 residues. V shed 7 bases, J shed 0 bases, and the junction held 12 bases outside the gene matches. In DNA, the CDR3 is TGTGCCAGCATTGCCCTACAGGGGATTCTCTCTGGGGCCAACGTCCTGACTTTC. It encodes CASIALQGILSGANVLTF.

At least ten counts were recorded for this clonotype. The chain uses TRBV27 and TRBJ2-7; 7 bases are shared with TRBD2. J was trimmed by 7 bases and V by 6 bases; bases with no gene match: 12. There are 14 residues in the CDR3. The germline V gene encodes CDR1 MNHEY and CDR2 SMNVEV (reference sequence). The DNA of the CDR3 is TGTGCCAGCAGCCAACCGGGACTACCAAAAGAGCAGTACTTC. Protein: CASSQPGLPKEQYF.

This clonotype was recorded many times. The J gene is TRBJ2-5, the V gene TRBV6-1; possibly TRBD2 for D (5 bases). The CDR3 is made up of 15 amino acids. Looked up from germline, CDR1 is MNHNS and CDR2 is SASEGT. The V end lost 6 bases, the J end lost 0 bases, and 14 bases lay between the germline ends. CDR3 sequence: CASRAAPADQETQYF. Written as DNA, the CDR3 is TGTGCCAGCAGAGCGGCACCAGCCGACCAAGAGACCCAGTACTTC.

This clonotype turned up a few times. The CDR3 nucleotides are TGTGCCAGCAGCCAAGAATTTAGCGGCGGCTATGGCTACACCTTC. As protein: CASSQEFSGGYGYTF. The chain links TRBV14 to TRBJ1-2; D gene uncertain. There are 15 residues in the CDR3. Trimming shortened V by 0 bases and J by 4 bases, and 12 bases separated the two germline ends. Germline V CDR1 and CDR2: SGHDN, FVKESK.

The table lists this clonotype with a few counts. J is TRBJ2-2 and V is TRBV27, with 7 nucleotides matching TRBD1. CDR3 length: 15 residues. The V gene end was trimmed by 6 bases and the J gene end by 2 bases; junction bases not matched to a gene: 6. CDR1 and CDR2 from the germline V gene are MNHEY and SMNVEV (reference sequence). The CDR3 DNA reads TGTGCCAGCAGACTGGGACAGATAAACACCGGGGAGCTGTTTTTT. It translates to CASRLGQINTGELFF.

This clonotype was detected ten times or more. The V call is TRBV7-3, the J call TRBJ2-1; 9 bases map to TRBD1. With 5 bases clipped from V and 5 bases from J, the junction kept 7 bases outside the gene matches. The length of the CDR3 is 15 residues. Germline loops: CDR1 SGHTA, CDR2 FQGTGA. CDR3 protein: CASSVPGTGNNEQFF. CDR3 nucleotides: TGTGCCAGCAGCGTCCCCGGGACAGGGAACAATGAGCAGTTCTTC.

The rearrangement uses TRBV6-4 and TRBJ1-1; perhaps TRBD1 as D (5 bases). This CDR3 has 11 amino acids. Trimming removed 7 bases at V and 7 bases at J, with 10 bases between. Germline loops: CDR1 MRHNA, CDR2 SNTAGT. The CDR3, as DNA: TGTGCCAGCATCGCGGGGGTTGAAGCTTTCTTT. Its protein is CASIAGVEAFF.

Of note for this clonotype: A read error is possible here, since a much larger clone lies one base away. The chain has TRBV24-1 and TRBJ2-3; D is possibly TRBD1 or TRBD2 (5 bases each). From germline, CDR1 is KGHDR and CDR2 SFDVKD. This CDR3 has 15 amino acids. V gave up 2 bases and J gave up 1 base, with 9 bases separating them. The CDR3 sequence is CATSDWGRGTDTQYF. CDR3 DNA sequence: TGTGCCACCAGTGATTGGGGACGAGGCACAGATACGCAGTATTTT.

At least ten counts were recorded for this clonotype. The chain couples TRBV6-2 or TRBV6-3 to TRBJ1-1; D uncertain. V gave up 2 bases and J gave up 10 bases, with 11 bases separating them. CDR3 length: 12 residues. Germline values: CDR1 MNHEY, CDR2 SVGEGT. The CDR3 sequence: CASSYRGGGAFF. In nucleotides, the CDR3 is TGTGCCAGCAGTTACCGAGGAGGTGGAGCTTTCTTT.

At least ten counts were recorded for this clonotype. V gene TRBV5-1 combines with J gene TRBJ1-1, with a possible D match to TRBD1 (6 bases). This CDR3 has 13 amino acids. V was trimmed by 5 bases and J by 1 base, leaving 9 bases between them. CDR1 and CDR2 (germline): SGHRS, YFSETQ. The CDR3 DNA reads TGCGCCAGCAGGAACAGGGAGAACACTGAAGCTTTCTTT. Translated, it gives CASRNRENTEAFF.

The chain is built from TRBV7-2 and TRBJ1-5, with a tentative D call TRBD1 (5 bases). Germline assignment: CDR1 SGHTA and CDR2 FQGNSA. Trimming removed 6 bases at V and 0 bases at J, with 15 bases between. CDR3 length: 16 residues. CDR3 amino acids: CASSPAGPYSNQPQHF. For the CDR3, the DNA is TGTGCCAGCAGTCCCGCGGGGCCTTATAGCAATCAGCCCCAGCATTTT.

The J gene is TRBJ2-3, the V gene TRBV6-1; TRBD2 aligns across 13 bases. After removal of 2 bases from V and 0 bases from J, the junction contained 5 bases not matched to a gene. The CDR3 runs 18 residues. Germline loops: CDR1 MNHNS, CDR2 SASEGT. The CDR3 spells CASSESGLAGTSTDTQYF. CDR3 sequence (DNA): TGTGCCAGCAGTGAATCGGGACTAGCGGGAACTAGCACAGATACGCAGTATTTT.

This clonotype was found a few times. CDR3 loop: CAWSQISLSGNTIYF. The CDR3 DNA reads TGTGCCTGGAGCCAGATCAGCCTTTCTGGAAACACCATATATTTT. The chain joins TRBV30 to TRBJ1-3; D call uncertain. The germline V gene has CDR1 GTSNPN and CDR2 SVGIG (reference sequence). CDR3 length: 15 amino acids. V gave up 3 bases and J gave up 1 base, with 13 bases separating them.

This clonotype appeared many times. The chain employs TRBV5-1 and TRBJ2-7, with TRBD1 matching 8 bases. The length of the CDR3 is 14 residues. Trimming cost V 5 bases and J 6 bases; bases outside gene matches: 10. Germline V gives CDR1 SGHRS, CDR2 YFSETQ. CDR3 loop: CASRGGQGLREQYF. The CDR3 DNA reads as TGCGCCAGCAGGGGTGGACAGGGCCTGCGCGAGCAGTACTTC.

The chain employs TRBV27 and TRBJ2-5; 13 bases line up with TRBD2. Germline CDR1 and CDR2: MNHEY and SMNVEV (reference sequence). The CDR3 loop spans 16 amino acids. The junction had 7 bases not matched to a gene; V was cut back by 4 bases and J by 5 bases. The DNA for the CDR3 is TGTGCCAGCAGTTCAAGTCTGGGACTAGCGGGGGAGACCCAGTACTTC. Amino acid sequence: CASSSSLGLAGETQYF.